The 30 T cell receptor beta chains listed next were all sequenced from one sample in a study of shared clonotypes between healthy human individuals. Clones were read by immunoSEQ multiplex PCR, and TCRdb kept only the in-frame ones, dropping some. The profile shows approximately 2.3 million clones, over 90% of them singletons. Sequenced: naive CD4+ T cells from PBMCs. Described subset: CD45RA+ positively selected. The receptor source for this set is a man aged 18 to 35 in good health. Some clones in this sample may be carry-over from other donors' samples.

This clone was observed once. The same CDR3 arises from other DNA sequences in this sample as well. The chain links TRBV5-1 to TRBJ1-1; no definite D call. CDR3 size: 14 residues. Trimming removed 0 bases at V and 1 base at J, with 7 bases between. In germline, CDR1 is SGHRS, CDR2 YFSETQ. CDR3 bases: TGCGCCAGCAGCTTGGATGGGAGGAACACTGAAGCTTTCTTT. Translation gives CASSLDGRNTEAFF.

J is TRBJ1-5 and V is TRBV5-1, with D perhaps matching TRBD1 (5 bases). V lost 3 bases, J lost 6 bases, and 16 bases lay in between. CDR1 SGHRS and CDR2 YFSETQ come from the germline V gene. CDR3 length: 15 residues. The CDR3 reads CASSSSTGKGQPQHF. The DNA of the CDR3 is TGCGCCAGCAGCTCGTCTACAGGAAAAGGTCAGCCCCAGCATTTT.

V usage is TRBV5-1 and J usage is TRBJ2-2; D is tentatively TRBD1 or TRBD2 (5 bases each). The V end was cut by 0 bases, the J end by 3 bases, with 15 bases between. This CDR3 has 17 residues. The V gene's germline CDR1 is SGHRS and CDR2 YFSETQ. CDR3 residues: CASSLGPRGADTGELFF. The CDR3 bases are TGCGCCAGCAGCTTGGGTCCTCGAGGGGCGGACACCGGGGAGCTGTTTTTT. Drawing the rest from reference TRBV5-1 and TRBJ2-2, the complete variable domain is KAGVTQTPRYLIKTRGQQVTLSCSPISGHRSVSWYQQTPGQGLQFLFEYFSETQRNKGNFPGRFSGRQFSNSRSEMNVSTLELGDSALYLCASSLGPRGADTGELFFGEGSRLTVL.

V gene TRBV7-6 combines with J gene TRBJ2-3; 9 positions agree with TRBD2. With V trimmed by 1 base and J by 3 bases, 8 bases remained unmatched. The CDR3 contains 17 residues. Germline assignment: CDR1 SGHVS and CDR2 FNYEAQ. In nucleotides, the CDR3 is TGTGCCAGCAGCTTAGAAAGTCTAGCGGGGAGAACAGATACGCAGTATTTT. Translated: CASSLESLAGRTDTQYF.

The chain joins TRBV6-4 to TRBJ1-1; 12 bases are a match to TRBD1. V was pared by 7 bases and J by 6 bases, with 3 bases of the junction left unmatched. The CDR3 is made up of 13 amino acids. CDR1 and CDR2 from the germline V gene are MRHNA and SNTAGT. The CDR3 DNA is TGTGCCAGCAAGGGACAGGGGGCCGCTGAAGCTTTCTTT. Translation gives CASKGQGAAEAFF.

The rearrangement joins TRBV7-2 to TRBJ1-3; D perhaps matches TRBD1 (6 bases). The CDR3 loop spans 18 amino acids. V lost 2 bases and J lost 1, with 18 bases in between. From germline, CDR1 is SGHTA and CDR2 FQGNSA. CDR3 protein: CASSLLGAYSQSGNTIYF. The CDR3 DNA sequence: TGTGCCAGCAGCTTACTGGGGGCGTATAGCCAGTCTGGAAACACCATATATTTT.

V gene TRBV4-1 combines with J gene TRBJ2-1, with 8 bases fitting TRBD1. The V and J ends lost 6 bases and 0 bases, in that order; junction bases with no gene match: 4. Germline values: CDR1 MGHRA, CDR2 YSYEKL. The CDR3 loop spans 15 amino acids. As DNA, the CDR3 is TGCGCCAGCAGAATTACAGGGGGCTCCTACAATGAGCAGTTCTTC. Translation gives CASRITGGSYNEQFF.

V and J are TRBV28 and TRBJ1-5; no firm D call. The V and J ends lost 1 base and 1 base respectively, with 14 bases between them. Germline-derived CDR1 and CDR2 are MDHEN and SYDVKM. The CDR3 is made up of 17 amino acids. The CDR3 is CASSLLKLRESNQPQHF. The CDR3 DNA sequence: TGTGCCAGCAGTTTATTGAAGCTAAGGGAAAGCAATCAGCCCCAGCATTTT.

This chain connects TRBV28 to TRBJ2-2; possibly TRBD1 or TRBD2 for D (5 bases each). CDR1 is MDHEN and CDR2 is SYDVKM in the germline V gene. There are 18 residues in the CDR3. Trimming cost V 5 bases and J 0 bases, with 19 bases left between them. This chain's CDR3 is CASSHKGWGSANTGELFF. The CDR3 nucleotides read TGTGCCAGCAGTCACAAGGGTTGGGGGTCCGCGAACACCGGGGAGCTGTTTTTT.

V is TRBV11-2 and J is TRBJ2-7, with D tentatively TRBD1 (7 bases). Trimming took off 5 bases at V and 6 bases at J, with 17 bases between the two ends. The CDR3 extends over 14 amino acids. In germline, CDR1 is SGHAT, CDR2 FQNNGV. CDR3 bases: TGTGCCAGCAGCCCTCGTGGAGGGGGCGGCGAGCAGTACTTC. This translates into CASSPRGGGGEQYF. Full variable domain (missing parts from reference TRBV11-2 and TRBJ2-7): EAGVAQSPRYKIIEKRQSVAFWCNPISGHATLYWYQQILGQGPKLLIQFQNNGVVDDSQLPKDRFSAERLKGVDSTLKIQPAKLEDSAVYLCASSPRGGGGEQYFGPGTRLTVT.

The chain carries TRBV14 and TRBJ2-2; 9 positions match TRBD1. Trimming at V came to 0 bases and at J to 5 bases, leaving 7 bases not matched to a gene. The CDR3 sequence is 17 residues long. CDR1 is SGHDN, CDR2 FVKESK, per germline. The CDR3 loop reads CASSQDTYRGRTGELFF. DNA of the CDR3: TGTGCCAGCAGCCAAGATACGTACAGGGGGCGAACCGGGGAGCTGTTTTTT. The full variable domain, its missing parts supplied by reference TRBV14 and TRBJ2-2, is EAGVTQFPSHSVIEKGQTVTLRCDPISGHDNLYWYRRVMGKEIKFLLHFVKESKQDESGMPNNRFLAERTGGTYSTLKVQPAELEDSGVYFCASSQDTYRGRTGELFFGEGSRLTVL.

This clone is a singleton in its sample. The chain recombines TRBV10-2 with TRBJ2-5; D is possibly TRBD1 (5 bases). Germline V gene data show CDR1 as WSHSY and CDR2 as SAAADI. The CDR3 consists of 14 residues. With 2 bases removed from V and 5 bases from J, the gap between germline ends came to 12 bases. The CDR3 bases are TGCGCCAGCAGTGAGATCAGGGCTGGCGAGACCCAGTACTTC. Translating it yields CASSEIRAGETQYF.

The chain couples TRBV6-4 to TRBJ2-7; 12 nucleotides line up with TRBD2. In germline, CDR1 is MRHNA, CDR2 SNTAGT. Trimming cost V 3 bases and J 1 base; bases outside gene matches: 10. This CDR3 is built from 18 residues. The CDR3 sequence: CASSEATSGRLTSYEQYF. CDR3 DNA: TGTGCCAGCAGTGAGGCGACTAGCGGGAGATTGACGTCCTACGAGCAGTACTTC.

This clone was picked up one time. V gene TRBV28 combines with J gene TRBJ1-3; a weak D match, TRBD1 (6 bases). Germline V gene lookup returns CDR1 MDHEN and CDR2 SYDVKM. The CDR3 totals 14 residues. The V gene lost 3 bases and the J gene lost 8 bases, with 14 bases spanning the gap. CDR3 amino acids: CASSLGGRWDTIYF. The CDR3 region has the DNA TGTGCCAGCAGTTTGGGGGGCCGGTGGGACACCATATATTTT. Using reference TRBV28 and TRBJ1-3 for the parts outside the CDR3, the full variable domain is DVKVTQSSRYLVKRTGEKVFLECVQDMDHENMFWYRQDPGLGLRLIYFSYDVKMKEKGDIPEGYSVSREKKERFSLILESASTNQTSMYLCASSLGGRWDTIYFGEGSWLTVV.

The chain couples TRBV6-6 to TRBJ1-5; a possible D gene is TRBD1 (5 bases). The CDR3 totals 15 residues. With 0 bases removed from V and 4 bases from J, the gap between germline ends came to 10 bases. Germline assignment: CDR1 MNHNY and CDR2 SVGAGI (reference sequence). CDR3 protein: CASSYSIGGNQPQHF. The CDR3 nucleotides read TGTGCCAGCAGTTACTCGATTGGGGGAAATCAGCCCCAGCATTTT.

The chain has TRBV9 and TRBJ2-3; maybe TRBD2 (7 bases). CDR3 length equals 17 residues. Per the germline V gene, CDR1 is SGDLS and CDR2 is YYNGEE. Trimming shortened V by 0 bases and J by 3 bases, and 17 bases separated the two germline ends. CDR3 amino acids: CASSVARGGRETDTQYF. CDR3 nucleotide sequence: TGTGCCAGCAGCGTAGCGAGGGGGGGAAGGGAAACAGATACGCAGTATTTT.

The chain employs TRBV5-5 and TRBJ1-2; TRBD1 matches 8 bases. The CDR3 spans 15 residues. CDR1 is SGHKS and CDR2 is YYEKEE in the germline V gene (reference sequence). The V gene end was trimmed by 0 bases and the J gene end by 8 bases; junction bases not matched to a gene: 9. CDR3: CASSLVPDRGFGYTF. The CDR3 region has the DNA TGTGCCAGCAGCTTGGTTCCAGACAGGGGCTTCGGCTACACCTTC. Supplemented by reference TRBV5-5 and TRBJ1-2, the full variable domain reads DAGVTQSPTHLIKTRGQQVTLRCSPISGHKSVSWYQQVLGQGPQFIFQYYEKEERGRGNFPDRFSARQFPNYSSELNVNALLLGDSALYLCASSLVPDRGFGYTFGSGTRLTVV.

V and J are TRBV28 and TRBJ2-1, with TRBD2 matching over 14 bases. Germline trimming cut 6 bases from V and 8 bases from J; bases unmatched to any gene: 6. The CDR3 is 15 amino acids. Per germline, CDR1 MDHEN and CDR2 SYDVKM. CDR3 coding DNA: TGTGCCAGCAGGTCCGGACTAGCGGGAGGAGATGAGCAGTTCTTC. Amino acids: CASRSGLAGGDEQFF.

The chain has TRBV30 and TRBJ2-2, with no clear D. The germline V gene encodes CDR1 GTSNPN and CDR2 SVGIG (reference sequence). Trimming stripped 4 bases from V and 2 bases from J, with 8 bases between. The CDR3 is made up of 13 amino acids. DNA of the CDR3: TGTGCCTGGACCCACGCAAACACCGGGGAGCTGTTTTTT. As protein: CAWTHANTGELFF.

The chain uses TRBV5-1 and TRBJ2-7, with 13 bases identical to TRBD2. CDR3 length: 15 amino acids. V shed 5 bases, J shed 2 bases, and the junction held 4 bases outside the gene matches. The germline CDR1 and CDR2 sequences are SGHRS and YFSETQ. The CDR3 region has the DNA TGCGCCAGCAGGGCCGGGACTAGCGGGACCTACGAGCAGTACTTC. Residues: CASRAGTSGTYEQYF.

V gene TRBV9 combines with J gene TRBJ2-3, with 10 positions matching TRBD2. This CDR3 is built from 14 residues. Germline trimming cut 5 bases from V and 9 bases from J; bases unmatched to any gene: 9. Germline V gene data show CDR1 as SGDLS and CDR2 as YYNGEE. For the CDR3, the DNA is TGTGCCAGCAGTGTCCTAGCGGGAGAGGGGACGCAGTATTTT. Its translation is CASSVLAGEGTQYF.

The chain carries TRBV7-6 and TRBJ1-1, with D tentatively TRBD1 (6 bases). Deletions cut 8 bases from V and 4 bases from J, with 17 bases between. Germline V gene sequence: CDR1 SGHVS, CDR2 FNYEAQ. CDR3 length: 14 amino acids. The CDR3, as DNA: TGTGCCAGCTCCCCCCCAGGGGTGGGCACTGAAGCTTTCTTT. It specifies CASSPPGVGTEAFF.

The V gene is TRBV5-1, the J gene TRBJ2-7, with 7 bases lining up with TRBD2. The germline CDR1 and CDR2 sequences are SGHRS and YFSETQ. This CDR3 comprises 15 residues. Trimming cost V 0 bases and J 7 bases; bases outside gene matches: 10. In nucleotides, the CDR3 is TGCGCCAGCAGCTTGGCGGGAGGCCTTCTTTCGGAGCAGTACTTC. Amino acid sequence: CASSLAGGLLSEQYF. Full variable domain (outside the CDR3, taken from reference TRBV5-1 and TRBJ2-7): KAGVTQTPRYLIKTRGQQVTLSCSPISGHRSVSWYQQTPGQGLQFLFEYFSETQRNKGNFPGRFSGRQFSNSRSEMNVSTLELGDSALYLCASSLAGGLLSEQYFGPGTRLTVT.

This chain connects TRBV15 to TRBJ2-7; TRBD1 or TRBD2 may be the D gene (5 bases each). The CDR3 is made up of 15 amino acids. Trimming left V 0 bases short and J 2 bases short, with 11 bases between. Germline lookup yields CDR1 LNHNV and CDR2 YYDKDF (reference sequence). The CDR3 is CATSRDRDGTYEQYF. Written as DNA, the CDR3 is TGTGCCACCAGCAGAGACCGGGACGGTACCTACGAGCAGTACTTC.

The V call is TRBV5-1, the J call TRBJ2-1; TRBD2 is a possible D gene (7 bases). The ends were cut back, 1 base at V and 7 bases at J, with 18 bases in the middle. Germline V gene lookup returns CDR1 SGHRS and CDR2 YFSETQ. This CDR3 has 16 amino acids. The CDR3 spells CASSLIVTEGGNEQFF. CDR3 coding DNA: TGCGCCAGCAGCTTGATCGTGACGGAGGGGGGGAATGAGCAGTTCTTC.

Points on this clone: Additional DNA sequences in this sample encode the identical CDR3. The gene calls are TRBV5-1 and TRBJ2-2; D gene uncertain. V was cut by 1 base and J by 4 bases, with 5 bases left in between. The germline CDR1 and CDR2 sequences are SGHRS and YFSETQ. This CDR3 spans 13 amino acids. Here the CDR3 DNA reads TGCGCCAGCAGCTTGTCAGTCACCGGGGAGCTGTTTTTT. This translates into CASSLSVTGELFF.

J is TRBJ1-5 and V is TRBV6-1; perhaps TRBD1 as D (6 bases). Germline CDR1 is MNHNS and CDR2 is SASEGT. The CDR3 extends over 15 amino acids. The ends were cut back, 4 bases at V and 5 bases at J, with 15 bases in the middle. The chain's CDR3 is CASSGGPGIYQPQHF. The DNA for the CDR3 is TGTGCCAGCAGTGGGGGGCCAGGGATTTATCAGCCCCAGCATTTT.

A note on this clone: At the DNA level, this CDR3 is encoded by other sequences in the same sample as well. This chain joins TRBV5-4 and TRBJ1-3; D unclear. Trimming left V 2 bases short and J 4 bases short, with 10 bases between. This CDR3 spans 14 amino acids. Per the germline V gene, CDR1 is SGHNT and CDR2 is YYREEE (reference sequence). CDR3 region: CASSLRGGGNTIYF. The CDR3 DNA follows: TGTGCCAGCAGCTTACGCGGCGGGGGAAACACCATATATTTT.

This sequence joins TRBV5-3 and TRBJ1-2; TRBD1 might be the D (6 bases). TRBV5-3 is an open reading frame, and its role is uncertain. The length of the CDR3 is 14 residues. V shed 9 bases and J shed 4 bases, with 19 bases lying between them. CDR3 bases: TGTGCCACCCCAACCCCAGGGGTCGTCTATGGCTACACCTTC. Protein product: CATPTPGVVYGYTF.

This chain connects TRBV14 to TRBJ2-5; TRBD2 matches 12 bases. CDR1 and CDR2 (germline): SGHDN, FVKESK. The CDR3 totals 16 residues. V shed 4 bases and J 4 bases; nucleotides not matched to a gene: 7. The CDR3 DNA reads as TGTGCCAGCAGCCGATTACCGGGACTAGCGGGAGAGACCCAGTACTTC. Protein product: CASSRLPGLAGETQYF. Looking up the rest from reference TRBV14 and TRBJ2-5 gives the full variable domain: EAGVTQFPSHSVIEKGQTVTLRCDPISGHDNLYWYRRVMGKEIKFLLHFVKESKQDESGMPNNRFLAERTGGTYSTLKVQPAELEDSGVYFCASSRLPGLAGETQYFGPGTRLLVL.